Each of the 6 T cell receptor beta chains below was sequenced from the same sample in a study of blood T cell repertoires in COVID-19. Some clones are missing from TCRdb's copy, which holds only in-frame ones; the method was immunoSEQ multiplex PCR. The table lists around 260,000 clones, around 87% of them singletons. Sequencing was carried out using peripheral blood. These receptors originate from a woman between 40 and 55 years old who had recovered from COVID-19.

The V call is TRBV19, the J call TRBJ2-5, with 7 bases identical to TRBD1. There are 14 residues in the CDR3. V shed 3 bases, J shed 4 bases, and the junction held 5 bases outside the gene matches. Germline V lookup: CDR1 LNHDA, CDR2 SQIVND (reference sequence). CDR3 residues: CASSIARQGETQYF. CDR3 coding DNA: TGTGCCAGTAGTATTGCCCGACAGGGAGAGACCCAGTACTTC. The variable domain in full, completed from reference TRBV19 and TRBJ2-5, reads DGGITQSPKYLFRKEGQNVTLSCEQNLNHDAMYWYRQDPGQGLRLIYYSQIVNDFQKGDIAEGYSVSREKKESFPLTVTSAQKNPTAFYLCASSIARQGETQYFGPGTRLLVL.

J is TRBJ2-1 and V is TRBV4-3, with 10 bases that match TRBD1. The ends lost 3 bases at V and 2 bases at J; junction bases unmatched: 7. CDR3 length: 17 residues. Germline V gives CDR1 LGHNA, CDR2 YSLEER. The CDR3 DNA reads as TGCGCCAGCAGCCACCGCACCGGGACAGGGGCCTACAATGAGCAGTTCTTC. Its protein product is CASSHRTGTGAYNEQFF.

The chain links TRBV28 to TRBJ1-6; D uncertain. V was pared by 7 bases and J by 1 base, with 8 bases between. There are 14 residues in the CDR3. CDR1 and CDR2 (germline): MDHEN, SYDVKM. The CDR3 nucleotides are TGTGCCAGCACCCGGGGTTCCTATAATTCACCCCTCCACTTT. This translates into CASTRGSYNSPLHF.

The chain uses TRBV7-2 and TRBJ1-2; 8 nucleotides match TRBD1. V shed 5 bases, J shed 4 bases, and the junction held 6 bases outside the gene matches. Germline assignment: CDR1 SGHTA and CDR2 FQGNSA. This CDR3 spans 14 amino acids. CDR3 loop: CASSQGQAPYGYTF. The CDR3 nucleotides read TGTGCCAGCAGCCAGGGACAGGCGCCCTATGGCTACACCTTC.

V and J are TRBV19 and TRBJ2-5; 11 positions agree with TRBD2. The V gene's germline CDR1 is LNHDA and CDR2 SQIVND (reference sequence). Trimming took 6 bases from V and 4 from J; bases not matched to a gene: 10. This CDR3 spans 16 amino acids. The CDR3 spells CASRTRLAGRAETQYF. Written as DNA, the CDR3 is TGTGCCAGTAGGACGAGACTAGCGGGGAGGGCAGAGACCCAGTACTTC.

The chain has TRBV6-2 or TRBV6-3 and TRBJ2-2; 8 nucleotides align to TRBD2. The CDR3 covers 16 residues. Per germline, CDR1 MNHEY and CDR2 SVGEGT. The V segment lost 3 bases and the J segment 1 base; nucleotides outside the gene matches: 4. The CDR3 DNA sequence: TGTGCCAGCAGTTATGGCGGGGGGATGAACACCGGGGAGCTGTTTTTT. Protein: CASSYGGGMNTGELFF.